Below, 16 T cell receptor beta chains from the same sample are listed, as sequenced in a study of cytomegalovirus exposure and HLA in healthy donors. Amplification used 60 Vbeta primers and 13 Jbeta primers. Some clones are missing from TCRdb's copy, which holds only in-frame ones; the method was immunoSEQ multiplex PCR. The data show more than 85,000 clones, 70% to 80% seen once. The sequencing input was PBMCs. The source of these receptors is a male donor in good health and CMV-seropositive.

CDR3 coding DNA: TGTGCCAGCAGCTGGGGGACACCCCCCTACGAGCAGTACTTC. Protein: CASSWGTPPYEQYF. The chain has TRBV5-6 and TRBJ2-7; perhaps TRBD1 as D (6 bases). V was shortened by 3 bases and J by 2 bases, with 12 bases between the two germline ends. Germline lookup yields CDR1 SGHDT and CDR2 YYEEEE. This CDR3 is built from 14 residues.

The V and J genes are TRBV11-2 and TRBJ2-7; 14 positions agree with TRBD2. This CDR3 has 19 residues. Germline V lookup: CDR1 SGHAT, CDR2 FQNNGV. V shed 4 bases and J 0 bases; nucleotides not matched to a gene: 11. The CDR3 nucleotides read TGTGCCAGCAGCTCTCCGGGACTAGCGGGAGCCTGGAGCTCCTACGAGCAGTACTTC. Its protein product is CASSSPGLAGAWSSYEQYF. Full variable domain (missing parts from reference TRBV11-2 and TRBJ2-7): EAGVAQSPRYKIIEKRQSVAFWCNPISGHATLYWYQQILGQGPKLLIQFQNNGVVDDSQLPKDRFSAERLKGVDSTLKIQPAKLEDSAVYLCASSSPGLAGAWSSYEQYFGPGTRLTVT.

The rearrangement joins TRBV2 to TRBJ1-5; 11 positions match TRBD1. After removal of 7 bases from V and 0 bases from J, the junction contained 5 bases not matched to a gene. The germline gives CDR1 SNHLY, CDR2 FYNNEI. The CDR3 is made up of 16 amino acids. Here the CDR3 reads CASTGTGGYSNQPQHF. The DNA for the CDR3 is TGTGCCAGCACCGGGACAGGGGGGTATAGCAATCAGCCCCAGCATTTT.

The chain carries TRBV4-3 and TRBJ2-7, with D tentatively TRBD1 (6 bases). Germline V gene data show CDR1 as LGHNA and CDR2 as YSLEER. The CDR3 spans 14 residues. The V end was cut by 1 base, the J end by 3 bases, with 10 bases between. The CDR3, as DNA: TGCGCCAGCAGCCAAGGCCTACAGGGCTACGAGCAGTACTTC. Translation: CASSQGLQGYEQYF.

The DNA for the CDR3 is TGTGCCAGCAGTGAAATTGGGACAGGGTCCCACGAGCAGTACTTC. Amino acids: CASSEIGTGSHEQYF. The chain carries TRBV25-1 and TRBJ2-7; 9 positions agree with TRBD1. J was trimmed by 5 bases and V by 2 bases; bases with no gene match: 7. CDR3 length equals 15 residues. Looked up from germline, CDR1 is MGHDK and CDR2 is SYGVNS.

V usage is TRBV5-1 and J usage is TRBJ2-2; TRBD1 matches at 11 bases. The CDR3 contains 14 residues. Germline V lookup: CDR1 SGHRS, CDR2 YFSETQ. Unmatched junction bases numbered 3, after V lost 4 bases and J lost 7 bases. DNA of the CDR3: TGCGCCAGCAGCGGACAGGGGGCTGGCGGGGAGCTGTTTTTT. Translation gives CASSGQGAGGELFF.

The CDR3 region has the DNA TGTGCCAGCAGCCCGGGTGATTTCCAAGAGACCCAGTACTTC. This sequence encodes CASSPGDFQETQYF. This chain connects TRBV28 to TRBJ2-5; D gene unclear. The CDR3 totals 14 residues. Looked up from germline, CDR1 is MDHEN and CDR2 is SYDVKM. V lost 6 bases, J lost 1 base, and 12 bases lay in between. The full variable domain, in which reference TRBV28 and TRBJ2-5 provide the parts outside the CDR3, is DVKVTQSSRYLVKRTGEKVFLECVQDMDHENMFWYRQDPGLGLRLIYFSYDVKMKEKGDIPEGYSVSREKKERFSLILESASTNQTSMYLCASSPGDFQETQYFGPGTRLLVL.

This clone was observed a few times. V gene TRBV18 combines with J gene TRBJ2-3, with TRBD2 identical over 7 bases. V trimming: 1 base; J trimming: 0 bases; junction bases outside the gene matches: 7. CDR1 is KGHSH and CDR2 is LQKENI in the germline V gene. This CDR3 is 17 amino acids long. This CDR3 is CASSPLGGRASTDTQYF. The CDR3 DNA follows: TGTGCCAGCTCACCACTTGGAGGGAGGGCTAGCACAGATACGCAGTATTTT.

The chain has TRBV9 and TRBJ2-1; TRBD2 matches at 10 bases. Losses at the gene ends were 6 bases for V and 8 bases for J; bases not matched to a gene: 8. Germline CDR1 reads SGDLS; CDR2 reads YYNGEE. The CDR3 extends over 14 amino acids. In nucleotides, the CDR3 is TGTGCCAGCAACCACGCTAGCGGGAGTGATGAGCAGTTCTTC. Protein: CASNHASGSDEQFF.

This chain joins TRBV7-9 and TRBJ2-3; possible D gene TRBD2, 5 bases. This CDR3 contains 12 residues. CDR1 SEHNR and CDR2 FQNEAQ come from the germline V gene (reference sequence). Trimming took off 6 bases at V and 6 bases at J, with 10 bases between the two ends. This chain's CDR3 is CASRRTLDTQYF. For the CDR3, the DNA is TGTGCCAGCAGGAGGACTTTGGATACGCAGTATTTT.

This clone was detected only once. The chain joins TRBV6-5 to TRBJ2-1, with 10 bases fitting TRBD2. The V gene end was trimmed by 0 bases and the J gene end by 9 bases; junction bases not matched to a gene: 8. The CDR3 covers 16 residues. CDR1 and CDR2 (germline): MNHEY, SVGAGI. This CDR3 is CASSYSGLAGDSEQFF. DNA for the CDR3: TGTGCCAGCAGTTACTCGGGGCTAGCGGGAGATTCTGAGCAGTTCTTC.

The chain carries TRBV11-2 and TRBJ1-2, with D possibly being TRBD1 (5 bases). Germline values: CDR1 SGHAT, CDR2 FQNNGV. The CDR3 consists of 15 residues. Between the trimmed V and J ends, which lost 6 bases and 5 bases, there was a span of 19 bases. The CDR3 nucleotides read TGTGCCAGCAGTCTGCTTCAGGGATTGGGGTATGGCTACACCTTC. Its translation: CASSLLQGLGYGYTF.

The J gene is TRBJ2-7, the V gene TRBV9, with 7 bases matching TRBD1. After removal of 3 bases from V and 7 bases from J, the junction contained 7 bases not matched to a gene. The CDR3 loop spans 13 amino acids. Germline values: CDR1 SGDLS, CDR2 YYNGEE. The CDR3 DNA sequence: TGTGCCAGCAGCGAGGGACAGCGAGGGGAGCAGTACTTC. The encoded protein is CASSEGQRGEQYF.

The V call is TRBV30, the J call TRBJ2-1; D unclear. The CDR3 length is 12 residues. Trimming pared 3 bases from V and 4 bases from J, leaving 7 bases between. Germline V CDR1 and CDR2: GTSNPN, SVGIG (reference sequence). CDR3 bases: TGTGCCTGGAGCAATCTATACAATGAGCAGTTCTTC. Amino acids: CAWSNLYNEQFF.

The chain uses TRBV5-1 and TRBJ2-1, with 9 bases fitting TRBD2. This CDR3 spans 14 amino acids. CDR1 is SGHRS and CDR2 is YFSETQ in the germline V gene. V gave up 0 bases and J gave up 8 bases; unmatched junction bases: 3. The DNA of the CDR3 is TGCGCCAGCAGCTTGGGTCTAGCGGGATATGAGCAGTTCTTC. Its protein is CASSLGLAGYEQFF.

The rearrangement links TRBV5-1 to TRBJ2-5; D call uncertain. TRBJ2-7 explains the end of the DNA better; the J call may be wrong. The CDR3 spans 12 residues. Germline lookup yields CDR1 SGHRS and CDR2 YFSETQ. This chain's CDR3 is CASSFHGYEQYF. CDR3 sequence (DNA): TGCGCCAGCAGCTTCCACGGGTACGAGCAGTACTTC.